The clone carrying this T cell receptor beta chain was seen a single time. Its antigen remains unknown. Likely a read error: the CDR3 ends without its conserved phenylalanine or tryptophan. This entry belongs to a study of tumor and adjacent non-tumor tissue in lung cancer. Study-wide findings and caveats: Normal lung showed higher cumulative top 100 clone frequency than tumor. Tumor tissue had significantly higher TCR diversity than normal lung.

Trimming removed 8 bases at V and 9 bases at J, with 17 bases between. This CDR3 has 13 amino acids. CDR1 and CDR2 from the germline V gene are SGHAT and FQNNGV. RNA was extracted from bulk tissue without any cell sorting. A modified ARM-PCR protocol with three rounds of nested PCR amplified TCRbeta. From the multiplex PCR reads, TCRdb called clonotypes with MiXCR, one entry per CDR3 protein. The table lists some 74,000 distinct CDR3 sequences, around 77% of them singletons. This TCR was sampled from a woman between 35 and 50 years old with non-small cell lung cancer. The sequencing sample was made of lung tumor tissue. The chain carries TRBV11-2 and TRBJ1-3, with unresolved D. CDR3 loop: CASCRASGSTIYV. The CDR3 coding sequence is TGTGCCAGCTGCCGAGCGTCCGGGAGCACCATATATGTT.